Listed below are T cell receptor beta chains from one sample, sequenced in a study of CD8+ T cells in alopecia areata. Libraries were prepared by immunoSEQ multiplex PCR; TCRdb keeps only in-frame clonotypes and omits some of them. The profile shows under 150,000 clones, 56% of them singletons. The sample in question was CD4+ T cells sorted from blood, obtained at week 24, from a patient treated with tofacitinib. These receptors all stem from a human donor with alopecia areata. The CDR3 runs from the conserved cysteine through the conserved F or W. Fields, in order: clone size, J gene, D gene, CDR3 length, V gene, CDR3 DNA, CDR3 protein. D genes are given only for firm matches. Size tells how often a clone was seen (once, few, many) or the class of an expanded clone, and some rows leave it out.

clone_size: -
j_call: TRBJ2-3
d_call: -
cdr3_length: 16
v_call: TRBV7-2
cdr3_nt: TGTGCCAGCAGCTTCGGGAGCGGGCCTTTGACAGATACGCAGTATTTT
cdr3_aa: CASSFGSGPLTDTQYF

clone_size: -
j_call: TRBJ2-5
d_call: TRBD2
cdr3_length: 15
v_call: TRBV29-1
cdr3_nt: TGCAGCGTGTCGACTACTAGCGGGAGCTCGGAGACCCAGTACTTC
cdr3_aa: CSVSTTSGSSETQYF

clone_size: few
j_call: TRBJ2-1
d_call: -
cdr3_length: 15
v_call: TRBV4-3
cdr3_nt: TGCGCCAGCAGCCAAGATTTGGCTAGCTTCAATGAGCAGTTCTTC
cdr3_aa: CASSQDLASFNEQFF

clone_size: -
j_call: TRBJ1-2
d_call: -
cdr3_length: 15
v_call: TRBV7-2
cdr3_nt: TGTGCCAGCAGCCCCCATGGGGGCCCAGCCTATGGCTACACCTTC
cdr3_aa: CASSPHGGPAYGYTF

clone_size: -
j_call: TRBJ1-5
d_call: -
cdr3_length: 15
v_call: TRBV2
cdr3_nt: TGTGCCAGCAAGTTGGAACAGGCGATCAATCAGCCCCAGCATTTT
cdr3_aa: CASKLEQAINQPQHF

clone_size: -
j_call: TRBJ2-5
d_call: -
cdr3_length: 13
v_call: TRBV7-9
cdr3_nt: TGTGCCAGCAGTTTGATGGGGGGCGAGACCCAGTACTTC
cdr3_aa: CASSLMGGETQYF

clone_size: -
j_call: TRBJ2-5
d_call: TRBD1
cdr3_length: 14
v_call: TRBV5-1
cdr3_nt: TGCGCCAGCAGCTTCGGACAGGGGGCAGAGACCCAGTACTTC
cdr3_aa: CASSFGQGAETQYF

clone_size: -
j_call: TRBJ2-5
d_call: TRBD2
cdr3_length: 15
v_call: TRBV5-1
cdr3_nt: TGCGCCAGCAGCTTGAGGACTAGCGGCGCGGGGACCCAGTACTTC
cdr3_aa: CASSLRTSGAGTQYF

clone_size: -
j_call: TRBJ2-7
d_call: -
cdr3_length: 14
v_call: TRBV5-1
cdr3_nt: TGCGCCAGCAGCTTGAAGGGGAGCTCCTACGAGCAGTACTTC
cdr3_aa: CASSLKGSSYEQYF

clone_size: few
j_call: TRBJ1-5
d_call: -
cdr3_length: 16
v_call: TRBV4-1
cdr3_nt: TGCGCCAGCAGCCAAGAGACACAGGGCCACAATCAGCCCCAGCATTTT
cdr3_aa: CASSQETQGHNQPQHF

clone_size: -
j_call: TRBJ1-5
d_call: -
cdr3_length: 13
v_call: TRBV7-9
cdr3_nt: TGTGCCAGCAGCTTAGACGGCAATCAGCCCCAGCATTTT
cdr3_aa: CASSLDGNQPQHF

clone_size: -
j_call: TRBJ2-6
d_call: -
cdr3_length: 16
v_call: TRBV14
cdr3_nt: TGTGCCAGCAGCCGTCTTCGATCCTCTGGGGCCAACGTCCTGACTTTC
cdr3_aa: CASSRLRSSGANVLTF

clone_size: -
j_call: TRBJ2-2
d_call: -
cdr3_length: 15
v_call: TRBV7-8
cdr3_nt: TGTGCCAGCAGTACAGACCCAGTGGCCGCCGGGGAGCTGTTTTTT
cdr3_aa: CASSTDPVAAGELFF

clone_size: few
j_call: TRBJ1-6
d_call: -
cdr3_length: 18
v_call: TRBV30
cdr3_nt: TGTGCCTGGAGTCCGCCGCGGACACGGAGCTCCTATAATTCACCCCTCCACTTT
cdr3_aa: CAWSPPRTRSSYNSPLHF

clone_size: few
j_call: TRBJ1-2
d_call: -
cdr3_length: 12
v_call: TRBV29-1
cdr3_nt: TGCAGCGTTCTTGGATGGAACTATGGCTACACCTTC
cdr3_aa: CSVLGWNYGYTF

clone_size: -
j_call: TRBJ2-6
d_call: -
cdr3_length: 16
v_call: TRBV9
cdr3_nt: TGTGCCAGCAGCGTCGGACTGACCTCTGGGGCCAACGTCCTGACTTTC
cdr3_aa: CASSVGLTSGANVLTF

clone_size: -
j_call: TRBJ2-7
d_call: -
cdr3_length: 16
v_call: TRBV9
cdr3_nt: TGTGCCAGCAGCCCGGGGACTCCGCGGGTGGGGCACGAGCAGTACTTC
cdr3_aa: CASSPGTPRVGHEQYF

clone_size: -
j_call: TRBJ2-7
d_call: TRBD1
cdr3_length: 14
v_call: TRBV18
cdr3_nt: TGTGCCAGCTCAAAGGGACAGGGGACTTACGAGCAGTACTTC
cdr3_aa: CASSKGQGTYEQYF

clone_size: -
j_call: TRBJ1-5
d_call: TRBD1
cdr3_length: 14
v_call: TRBV5-1
cdr3_nt: TGCGCCAGCAGACCCGGGACAGGCAATCAGCCCCAGCATTTT
cdr3_aa: CASRPGTGNQPQHF

clone_size: -
j_call: TRBJ2-6
d_call: TRBD1
cdr3_length: 19
v_call: TRBV2
cdr3_nt: TGTGCCAGCAGTGAGTTTCGCGGCTCAGGGGGCACTGGGGCCAACGTCCTGACTTTC
cdr3_aa: CASSEFRGSGGTGANVLTF